Presented here are 31 T cell receptor beta chains from one specimen sequenced in a study of blood T cells in healthy people across ages. With a J-beta primer mix and a sample-barcoded 5' primer, a second PCR ran roughly 6 to 11 cycles. TCRdb reprocessed the 5' RACE reads via MiXCR and lists one record per CDR3 protein. Among 600,000 or so distinct CDR3 sequences, under 25% were seen once, and the ten largest hold approximately 3.6%. The sample taken for sequencing was blood. Receptors originate from a man aged 70 or older in good health.

The chain has TRBV9 and TRBJ2-7; D is possibly TRBD1 (5 bases). In germline, CDR1 is SGDLS, CDR2 YYNGEE. V lost 3 bases and J 0 bases, leaving 13 bases between the germline ends. This CDR3 has 15 residues. CDR3 coding DNA: TGTGCCAGCAGCGATGGGGCAGCAAGCTCCTACGAGCAGTACTTC. It specifies CASSDGAASSYEQYF.

The genes are TRBV7-8 and TRBJ2-5; D tentatively reads TRBD1 or TRBD2 (5 bases each). The J call may be incorrect, as the DNA end agrees better with TRBJ2-1. The CDR3 is made up of 13 amino acids. Germline loops: CDR1 SGHVS, CDR2 FQNEAQ. CDR3 sequence (DNA): TGTGCCAGCAGCTTAAATAGGGGAGCTGAGCAGTTCTTC. Translation gives CASSLNRGAEQFF.

The V gene is TRBV20-1, the J gene TRBJ2-3; TRBD2 matches at 8 bases. The germline CDR1 and CDR2 sequences are DFQATT and SNEGSKA (reference sequence). This CDR3 comprises 16 residues. Trimming at V came to 0 bases and at J to 1 base, leaving 6 bases not matched to a gene. The CDR3 DNA sequence: TGCAGTGCTAGAGATCAGCGGGAGTACGGCACAGATACGCAGTATTTT. Translating it yields CSARDQREYGTDTQYF.

This chain joins TRBV20-1 and TRBJ2-5; maybe TRBD2 (5 bases). Germline V gene lookup returns CDR1 DFQATT and CDR2 SNEGSKA (reference sequence). Trimming took 0 bases from V and 5 from J, leaving 13 bases between them. The CDR3 runs 14 residues. The DNA for the CDR3 is TGCAGTGCTAGAGATGAGGGCGCCCAGGAGACCCAGTACTTC. Translated: CSARDEGAQETQYF.

There are a few counts of this clonotype. V gene TRBV25-1 combines with J gene TRBJ2-5; D is unresolved. The CDR3 totals 13 residues. With 3 bases removed from V and 5 bases from J, the gap between germline ends came to 10 bases. Germline V gives CDR1 MGHDK, CDR2 SYGVNS. CDR3 in DNA: TGTGCCAGCAGTGACTATGTTCGGGAGACCCAGTACTTC. It specifies CASSDYVRETQYF.

V is TRBV4-1 and J is TRBJ2-3; a weak D match, TRBD2 (5 bases). CDR1 MGHRA and CDR2 YSYEKL come from the germline V gene. V lost 8 bases, J lost 0 bases, and 18 bases lay in between. The CDR3 length is 16 residues. In DNA, the CDR3 is TGCGCCAGCGGAGCGGCTCCGTACCCTAGCACAGATACGCAGTATTTT. This encodes CASGAAPYPSTDTQYF.

This clonotype was observed a handful of times. The rearrangement joins TRBV27 to TRBJ2-1, with D possibly TRBD2 on 5 matching bases. CDR1 and CDR2 (germline): MNHEY, SMNVEV (reference sequence). The CDR3 is made up of 13 amino acids. The V end was cut by 5 bases, the J end by 8 bases, with 13 bases between. CDR3 in DNA: TGTGCCAGCAGTCCAGGAGAGGGTTATGAGCAGTTCTTC. It encodes CASSPGEGYEQFF.

To note about this clonotype: The junction does not match germline at one end; this may be a read error. The chain joins TRBV6-5 to TRBJ2-3, with 12 bases identical to TRBD2. This CDR3 spans 15 amino acids. Germline CDR1 and CDR2: MNHEY and SVGAGI. The CDR3 protein is CAGRRLAGVTDTQYF. The CDR3 bases are TGTGCCGGCAGACGACTAGCGGGAGTAACAGATACGCAGTATTTT.

This clonotype was seen a handful of times. Its ends do not fully match the called genes, so a read error is possible. This rearrangement joins TRBV6-6 to TRBJ2-2, with D unresolved. This CDR3 has 16 amino acids. Germline V gene lookup returns CDR1 MNHNY and CDR2 SVGAGI (reference sequence). CDR3: CASSYPTFANTGELFF. The CDR3 DNA sequence: TGTGCCAGCAGTTACCCGACATTCGCGAATACCGGGGAGCTGTTTTTT.

V and J are TRBV12-3 or TRBV12-4 and TRBJ2-1; D may be TRBD2 (5 bases). The germline V and J ends were trimmed by 6 bases and 7 bases, with 19 bases remaining between them. The CDR3 is made up of 15 amino acids. CDR3 protein: CASRYESIGINEQFF. The DNA for the CDR3 is TGTGCCAGCAGGTACGAGTCCATCGGGATAAATGAGCAGTTCTTC.

This clonotype was observed a few times. The chain joins TRBV14 to TRBJ1-4; D may be TRBD1 (5 bases). Trimming shortened V by 5 bases and J by 8 bases, and 15 bases separated the two germline ends. The CDR3 is 14 residues long. CDR1 and CDR2 (germline): SGHDN, FVKESK. The CDR3 here is CASSTAGIREKLFF. The CDR3 DNA reads TGTGCCAGCAGCACGGCAGGGATAAGGGAAAAACTGTTTTTT.

V usage is TRBV6-5 and J usage is TRBJ2-3; TRBD2 agrees at 7 bases. From germline, CDR1 is MNHEY and CDR2 SVGAGI. The CDR3 contains 16 residues. Losses at the gene ends were 0 bases for V and 2 bases for J; bases not matched to a gene: 5. The CDR3 spells CASSYSASGHTDTQYF. Here the CDR3 DNA reads TGTGCCAGCAGTTACTCGGCTAGCGGCCACACAGATACGCAGTATTTT.

This chain uses TRBV11-2 with TRBJ1-3; D possibly corresponds to TRBD1 (5 bases). This CDR3 is built from 16 residues. Trimming took 1 base from V and 0 from J, leaving 10 bases between them. CDR1 is SGHAT, CDR2 FQNNGV, per germline. In nucleotides, the CDR3 is TGTGCCAGCAGCTTAGGGACACCTTACTCTGGAAACACCATATATTTT. This encodes CASSLGTPYSGNTIYF.

The chain recombines TRBV5-1 with TRBJ2-5; perhaps D is TRBD1 or TRBD2 (6 bases each). CDR3 length: 15 residues. The germline CDR1 and CDR2 sequences are SGHRS and YFSETQ. Trimming shortened V by 0 bases and J by 0 bases, and 9 bases separated the two germline ends. The DNA for the CDR3 is TGCGCCAGCAGCTTGGCGAGGGGGGACCAAGAGACCCAGTACTTC. Its translation is CASSLARGDQETQYF.

This chain uses TRBV9 with TRBJ2-5; 7 nucleotides agree with TRBD2. The CDR3 contains 14 residues. Germline V CDR1 and CDR2: SGDLS, YYNGEE. V dropped 4 bases and J dropped 3; count of bases not matched to a gene: 6. The CDR3 region is CASSFGLEKETQYF. The DNA of the CDR3 is TGTGCCAGCAGCTTCGGACTAGAAAAAGAGACCCAGTACTTC.

V usage is TRBV28 and J usage is TRBJ2-7; possible D gene TRBD1, 6 bases. From germline, CDR1 is MDHEN and CDR2 SYDVKM. CDR3 length equals 16 residues. The V gene lost 3 bases and the J gene lost 0 bases, with 15 bases spanning the gap. CDR3 coding DNA: TGTGCCAGCAGTTTCCCGACAGGCCCCAGCTCCTACGAGCAGTACTTC. Its translation is CASSFPTGPSSYEQYF.

The sample holds many counts of this clonotype. This chain connects TRBV29-1 to TRBJ2-5, with D tentatively TRBD1 or TRBD2 (5 bases each). CDR3 size: 14 residues. Germline V gene lookup returns CDR1 SQVTM and CDR2 ANQGSEA. Trimming shortened V by 3 bases and J by 4 bases, and 15 bases separated the two germline ends. CDR3 nucleotides: TGCAGCGTTGATGGGGGAAGCACCCGAGAGACCCAGTACTTC. Translation gives CSVDGGSTRETQYF.

The chain has TRBV6-2 or TRBV6-3 and TRBJ2-1, with 12 bases that match TRBD1. Germline V gene sequence: CDR1 MNHEY, CDR2 SVGEGT. This CDR3 comprises 17 residues. V lost 3 bases to trimming and J lost 7 bases; unmatched junction nucleotides: 10. CDR3: CASSYISGQGADNEQFF. The CDR3, as DNA: TGTGCCAGCAGTTATATTTCGGGACAGGGGGCGGATAATGAGCAGTTCTTC.

Here the CDR3 reads CAISEFRLAGATDTQYF. The CDR3 DNA sequence: TGTGCCATCAGTGAGTTTCGACTAGCGGGAGCAACAGATACGCAGTATTTT. The chain employs TRBV10-3 and TRBJ2-3, with 12 bases that match TRBD2. From germline, CDR1 is ENHRY and CDR2 SYGVKD. CDR3 length equals 17 residues. V gave up 1 base and J gave up 3 bases; unmatched junction bases: 5.

This clonotype was counted only a few times. The J gene is TRBJ2-2, the V gene TRBV29-1; no reliable D call. CDR1 and CDR2 from the germline V gene are SQVTM and ANQGSEA. The V end was cut by 4 bases, the J end by 5 bases, with 5 bases between. CDR3 length: 11 residues. In nucleotides, the CDR3 is TGCAGCGTTGGGCGTACCGGGGAGCTGTTTTTT. Its protein is CSVGRTGELFF.

This clonotype came up many times. CDR3 sequence: CASSPSLAGIGTDTQYF. In nucleotides, the CDR3 is TGCGCCAGCAGCCCATCACTAGCGGGGATTGGCACAGATACGCAGTATTTT. This chain joins TRBV5-1 and TRBJ2-3; TRBD2 aligns across 10 bases. The length of the CDR3 is 17 residues. The germline gives CDR1 SGHRS, CDR2 YFSETQ. V shed 4 bases, J shed 1 base, and the junction held 9 bases outside the gene matches.

On this clonotype itself: The junction shows a germline mismatch at one end, possibly a read error. This chain links TRBV7-2 with TRBJ1-2; 10 positions match TRBD1. CDR1 is SGHTA, CDR2 FQGNSA, per germline. The CDR3 spans 17 residues. The CDR3 sequence is CASSKSGTGENNYGYIF. In DNA form, the CDR3 reads TGTGCCAGCAGCAAAAGCGGGACAGGGGAGAATAACTATGGCTACATCTTC.

In its sample, this clonotype was seen a few times. V gene TRBV7-2 combines with J gene TRBJ2-2; D is perhaps TRBD1 (6 bases). V lost 5 bases, J lost 5 bases, and 9 bases lay in between. This CDR3 contains 13 residues. Germline CDR1 SGHTA, CDR2 FQGNSA. This CDR3 is CASSDQGTGELFF. In DNA form, the CDR3 reads TGTGCCAGCAGCGACCAGGGGACCGGGGAGCTGTTTTTT.

The rearrangement joins TRBV20-1 to TRBJ2-5; 7 bases agree with TRBD1. Judging by the DNA end, TRBJ2-7 fits better; the J call may be wrong. This CDR3 is built from 12 residues. Germline V gene data show CDR1 as DFQATT and CDR2 as SNEGSKA (reference sequence). The CDR3 bases are TGCAGTGCAACACAGGGGACCCACGAGCAGTACTTC. This gives the protein CSATQGTHEQYF.

This chain links TRBV5-1 with TRBJ2-6; 8 nucleotides agree with TRBD1. This CDR3 has 18 residues. V was pared by 4 bases and J by 0 bases, with 9 bases of the junction left unmatched. Germline-derived CDR1 and CDR2 are SGHRS and YFSETQ. In nucleotides, the CDR3 is TGCGCCAGCAGCCCCGGACAGGGCCTACTCTCTGGGGCCAACGTCCTGACTTTC. Protein product: CASSPGQGLLSGANVLTF.

This clonotype came up many times. The rearrangement links TRBV20-1 to TRBJ2-5; no clear D. V dropped 7 bases and J dropped 2 bases, with 17 bases sitting between them. This CDR3 has 14 amino acids. CDR1 and CDR2 from the germline V gene are DFQATT and SNEGSKA (reference sequence). CDR3 loop: CSGVVSAQQETQYF. The DNA for the CDR3 is TGCAGTGGTGTGGTGTCAGCTCAGCAAGAGACCCAGTACTTC.

This chain uses TRBV29-1 with TRBJ2-4; 7 positions agree with TRBD1. The CDR3 is made up of 15 amino acids. J was trimmed by 6 bases and V by 1 base; bases with no gene match: 9. Germline loops: CDR1 SQVTM, CDR2 ANQGSEA. The CDR3 sequence: CSVEGGLGQPNIQYF. Written as DNA, the CDR3 is TGCAGCGTTGAAGGTGGGTTGGGACAGCCAAACATTCAGTACTTC.

The chain has TRBV7-8 and TRBJ2-4; 8 bases are a match to TRBD1. The germline V gene has CDR1 SGHVS and CDR2 FQNEAQ. V dropped 5 bases and J dropped 5; count of bases not matched to a gene: 5. The CDR3 contains 14 residues. CDR3: CASSIPGQENIQYF. CDR3 coding DNA: TGTGCCAGCAGCATTCCGGGACAGGAAAACATTCAGTACTTC.

This clonotype turned up a few times. V gene TRBV10-2 combines with J gene TRBJ2-7; D might be TRBD2 (6 bases). V gave up 0 bases and J gave up 5 bases, with 17 bases separating them. This CDR3 has 16 residues. CDR1 is WSHSY, CDR2 SAAADI, per germline. The CDR3 loop is CASSESWVAAGDEQYF. The CDR3 nucleotides read TGCGCCAGCAGTGAGTCATGGGTAGCGGCCGGAGACGAGCAGTACTTC.

The chain recombines TRBV28 with TRBJ2-3; tentatively, D is TRBD1 (6 bases). Trimming took off 4 bases at V and 2 bases at J, with 25 bases between the two ends. The germline V gene encodes CDR1 MDHEN and CDR2 SYDVKM. The CDR3 consists of 19 residues. CDR3 DNA: TGTGCCAGCAGTTCACGCCTAGCAACAGGGTCGGGCCCCACAGATACGCAGTATTTT. Amino acid sequence: CASSSRLATGSGPTDTQYF.

The chain uses TRBV30 and TRBJ1-1; 7 bases line up with TRBD1. The CDR3 is made up of 13 amino acids. Germline CDR1 is GTSNPN and CDR2 is SVGIG (reference sequence). V lost 6 bases, J lost 5 bases, and 9 bases stayed unmatched. CDR3 region: CACVTGWGTEAFF. The CDR3, as DNA: TGTGCCTGCGTGACAGGGTGGGGTACTGAAGCTTTCTTT. The variable domain in full, with the rest retrieved from reference TRBV30 and TRBJ1-1, is SQTIHQWPATLVQPVGSPLSLECTVEGTSNPNLYWYRQAAGRGLQLLFYSVGIGQISSEVPQNLSASRPQDRQFILSSKKLLLSDSGFYLCACVTGWGTEAFFGQGTRLTVV.